This T cell receptor (beta chain) was found in a study of Ad26.COV2.S vaccination and SARS-CoV-2 variants. The assay was immunoSEQ multiplex PCR, and TCRdb's table has in-frame clones only and misses some. Among about 680,000 clones listed, around 90% were seen once. Note on this clone: Other DNA sequences in the sample encode the same CDR3.

Treatment reported: about 20 received Ad26.COV2.S at low or high dose, single or two shots; several received placebo; per-sample allocation not given. It was on day 63 after the first vaccine or placebo injection that samples were taken. This TCR derives from a person between 18 and 60 years old who received the Ad26.COV2.S COVID-19 vaccine or a placebo. Material: peripheral blood, obtained in a trial of Ad26.COV2.S vaccine versus placebo.

CDR3 DNA sequence: TGCGCCAGCAGCCAAGATCAGGGCCCCAATCAGCCCCAGCATTTT. Its translation: CASSQDQGPNQPQHF. V and J are TRBV4-3 and TRBJ1-5, with D perhaps matching TRBD1 (5 bases). Germline CDR1 reads LGHNA; CDR2 reads YSLEER. V was shortened by 0 bases and J by 3 bases, with 9 bases between the two germline ends. The CDR3 consists of 15 residues.